The next 5 T cell receptor beta chains were all read from a single sample in a study of shared clonotypes between healthy human individuals. Here immunoSEQ multiplex PCR was the method, and the copy in TCRdb shows in-frame clones only, minus some. Of about 560,000 clones in the sample, roughly 79% are singletons; the top ten hold around 11%. Sequenced: PBMCs. The receptors stem from a woman between 40 and 55 years old in good health. Some clones in this sample may be carry-over from other donors' samples.

Notes on this clone: A read error may explain this, as a much larger clone is one base away. The CDR3 protein is CASSLARERAFF. CDR3 DNA: TGTGCCAGCAGCTTAGCCCGGGAAAGAGCTTTCTTT. J is TRBJ1-1 and V is TRBV7-9; D is unresolved. The CDR3 runs 12 residues. Germline CDR1 and CDR2: SEHNR and FQNEAQ (reference sequence). Trimming removed 0 bases from V and 10 bases from J, with 9 bases in between.

The V and J genes are TRBV25-1 and TRBJ1-3; D gene uncertain. This CDR3 contains 10 residues. Germline CDR1 reads MGHDK; CDR2 reads SYGVNS. Trimming took 8 bases from V and 4 from J, leaving 3 bases between them. The CDR3 DNA is TGTGCCAGCGGCGGAAACACCATATATTTT. Its protein product is CASGGNTIYF.

This chain joins TRBV5-4 and TRBJ2-5; the match to TRBD1 covers 7 bases. V dropped 3 bases and J dropped 0; count of bases not matched to a gene: 2. This CDR3 is built from 14 residues. Germline CDR1 SGHNT, CDR2 YYREEE (reference sequence). In DNA, the CDR3 is TGTGCCAGCAGCTCGACAGGGTACCAAGAGACCCAGTACTTC. This encodes CASSSTGYQETQYF.

J is TRBJ1-1 and V is TRBV29-1; no firm D call. Trimming took 7 bases from V and 8 from J, leaving 23 bases between them. Germline CDR1 and CDR2: SQVTM and ANQGSEA. CDR3 length: 14 amino acids. In nucleotides, the CDR3 is TGCAGCGCCCGGAAGGGCCAGGCCTGGTCAGAAGCTTTCTTT. Its translation: CSARKGQAWSEAFF.

In this sample, this clone turned up a few times. The same CDR3 arises from other DNA sequences in this sample as well. This chain connects TRBV5-1 to TRBJ1-5; a possible D gene is TRBD1 (5 bases). Per germline, CDR1 SGHRS and CDR2 YFSETQ. The V and J ends lost 0 bases and 8 bases respectively, with 18 bases between them. The CDR3 spans 16 residues. The CDR3 loop is CASSLGGTGGGEPQHF. The CDR3 DNA is TGCGCCAGCAGCTTGGGTGGGACCGGTGGCGGTGAGCCCCAGCATTTT.